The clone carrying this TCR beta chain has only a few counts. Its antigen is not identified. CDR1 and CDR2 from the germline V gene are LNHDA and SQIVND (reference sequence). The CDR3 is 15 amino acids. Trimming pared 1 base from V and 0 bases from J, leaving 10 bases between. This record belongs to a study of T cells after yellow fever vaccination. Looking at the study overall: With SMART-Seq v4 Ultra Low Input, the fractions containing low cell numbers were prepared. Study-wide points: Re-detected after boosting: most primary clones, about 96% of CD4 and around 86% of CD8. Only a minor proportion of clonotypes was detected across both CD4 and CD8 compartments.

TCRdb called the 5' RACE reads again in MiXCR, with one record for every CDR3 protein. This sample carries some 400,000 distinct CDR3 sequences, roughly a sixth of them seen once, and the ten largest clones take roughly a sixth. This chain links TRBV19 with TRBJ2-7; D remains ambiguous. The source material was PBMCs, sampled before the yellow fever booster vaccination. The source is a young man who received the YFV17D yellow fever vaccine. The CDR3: CASSIAAASSYEQYF. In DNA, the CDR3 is TGTGCCAGTAGTATAGCCGCGGCAAGCTCCTACGAGCAGTACTTC.